Below are 14 T cell receptor beta chains sequenced from a single sample in a study of T cell changes during pregnancy in multiple sclerosis. The method was immunoSEQ multiplex PCR; TCRdb's version includes in-frame clones alone and lacks a portion of them. The top ten hold roughly 3.5% of the sample, which has some 60,000 clones, around 90% seen once. The sequenced sample was peripheral blood, obtained after pregnancy. These receptors originate from a female donor in good health, enrolled as a control in a pregnancy study.

The chain employs TRBV29-1 and TRBJ1-5, with 7 bases identical to TRBD1. V shed 2 bases and J 2 bases; nucleotides not matched to a gene: 6. This CDR3 has 15 residues. Germline V gene data show CDR1 as SQVTM and CDR2 as ANQGSEA. In DNA, the CDR3 is TGCAGCGTTGAAATATCAGGGACAGGCAATCAGCCCCAGCATTTT. Residues: CSVEISGTGNQPQHF.

This sequence joins TRBV30 and TRBJ1-2, with 9 bases matching TRBD1. There are 14 residues in the CDR3. Germline V gives CDR1 GTSNPN, CDR2 SVGIG (reference sequence). With 3 bases clipped from V and 8 bases from J, the junction kept 10 bases outside the gene matches. CDR3 sequence reads: CAWRATGGIGGYTF. CDR3 sequence (DNA): TGTGCCTGGAGGGCCACAGGGGGCATTGGAGGCTACACCTTC.

The J gene is TRBJ1-3, the V gene TRBV19; 9 positions match TRBD1. The CDR3 sequence is 17 residues long. The V gene end was trimmed by 7 bases and the J gene end by 1 base; junction bases not matched to a gene: 11. Germline CDR1 LNHDA, CDR2 SQIVND (reference sequence). The CDR3 is CASTKLPGTGSGNTIYF. In DNA form, the CDR3 reads TGTGCCAGTACCAAGCTCCCCGGGACAGGGTCTGGAAACACCATATATTTT.

The chain has TRBV30 and TRBJ2-2, with TRBD2 identical over 8 bases. Germline V gene data show CDR1 as GTSNPN and CDR2 as SVGIG (reference sequence). Trimming removed 4 bases from V and 3 bases from J; junction bases left unmatched: 7. The CDR3 has 15 amino acids. DNA for the CDR3: TGTGCCTGGAAACGGGGGGGCCCCCACACCGGGGAGCTGTTTTTT. It codes for CAWKRGGPHTGELFF.

The chain uses TRBV11-3 and TRBJ2-7, with D possibly matching TRBD2 (6 bases). Trimming removed 2 bases at V and 5 bases at J, with 13 bases between. CDR1 and CDR2 (germline): SGHNT, YENEEA. The CDR3 is 14 amino acids. The CDR3, as DNA: TGTGCCAGCAGCTTATTTCGCGGGGCGCACGAGCAGTACTTC. Encoded protein: CASSLFRGAHEQYF.

The V and J genes are TRBV25-1 and TRBJ1-1, with 9 bases identical to TRBD1. The junction had 4 bases not matched to a gene; V was cut back by 2 bases and J by 3 bases. The CDR3 spans 15 residues. CDR1 MGHDK and CDR2 SYGVNS come from the germline V gene. DNA for the CDR3: TGTGCCAGCAGTGAACGGACAGGGGCAGACACTGAAGCTTTCTTT. Its protein is CASSERTGADTEAFF.

The chain recombines TRBV7-2 with TRBJ2-5, with TRBD2 matching over 7 bases. With 3 bases clipped from V and 1 base from J, the junction kept 5 bases outside the gene matches. The CDR3 sequence is 15 residues long. Germline CDR1 SGHTA, CDR2 FQGNSA. CDR3 loop: CASSLAGESQETQYF. The CDR3 DNA is TGTGCCAGCAGCTTGGCGGGGGAATCCCAAGAGACCCAGTACTTC.

J is TRBJ1-4 and V is TRBV11-3, with 7 bases that match TRBD1. CDR3 size: 19 residues. Germline V gives CDR1 SGHNT, CDR2 YENEEA. J lost 0 bases, V lost 5 bases, and 15 bases had no gene match. The CDR3 DNA is TGTGCCAGCAGCCCCCGGACAGGAAGTACGGTTGCAACTAATGAAAAACTGTTTTTT. This translates into CASSPRTGSTVATNEKLFF.

This clone was seen more than once but under ten times. The V gene is TRBV7-3, the J gene TRBJ2-6; possibly TRBD2 for D (6 bases). The length of the CDR3 is 17 residues. Between the trimmed V and J ends, which lost 2 bases and 0 bases, there was a span of 11 bases. The germline CDR1 and CDR2 sequences are SGHTA and FQGTGA. The CDR3 loop reads CASSLGGTSSGANVLTF. CDR3 DNA sequence: TGTGCCAGCAGCTTAGGGGGGACCAGCTCTGGGGCCAACGTCCTGACTTTC. Using reference TRBV7-3 and TRBJ2-6 for the parts outside the CDR3, the full variable domain is GAGVSQTPSNKVTEKGKYVELRCDPISGHTALYWYRQSLGQGPEFLIYFQGTGAADDSGLPNDRFFAVRPEGSVSTLKIQRTERGDSAVYLCASSLGGTSSGANVLTFGAGSRLTVL.

This clone is a singleton in its sample. This chain uses TRBV7-9 with TRBJ2-2, with a possible D match to TRBD1 (6 bases). V dropped 1 base and J dropped 3 bases, with 15 bases sitting between them. The V gene's germline CDR1 is SEHNR and CDR2 FQNEAQ (reference sequence). The CDR3 loop spans 17 amino acids. The CDR3 nucleotides read TGTGCCAGCAGCTTAGTATTCCAGGGGTTGGACACCGGGGAGCTGTTTTTT. This gives the protein CASSLVFQGLDTGELFF.

The gene calls are TRBV5-1 and TRBJ2-1; TRBD1 aligns across 11 bases. Germline values: CDR1 SGHRS, CDR2 YFSETQ. The CDR3 has 16 residues. The V and J ends lost 1 base and 5 bases, in that order; junction bases with no gene match: 5. The CDR3 loop is CASSLFGTGGNNEQFF. CDR3 coding DNA: TGCGCCAGCAGCTTGTTCGGGACAGGGGGGAACAATGAGCAGTTCTTC.

This clone was seen only once. As DNA, the CDR3 is TGTGCCAGTACCGTCGGGACAGGGGGACGGTTTAACTATGGCTACACCTTC. It specifies CASTVGTGGRFNYGYTF. The chain joins TRBV19 to TRBJ1-2; 11 positions match TRBD1. The V gene's germline CDR1 is LNHDA and CDR2 SQIVND (reference sequence). CDR3 size: 17 residues. V gave up 7 bases and J gave up 1 base; unmatched junction bases: 11.

Only a few counts were recorded for this clone. This chain joins TRBV5-5 and TRBJ1-1; D perhaps matches TRBD1 (5 bases). Looked up from germline, CDR1 is SGHKS and CDR2 is YYEKEE (reference sequence). The V gene lost 0 bases and the J gene lost 8 bases, with 11 bases spanning the gap. This CDR3 has 13 residues. DNA of the CDR3: TGTGCCAGCAGCTTGGCTAGGGGATTGGAAGCTTTCTTT. Amino acid sequence: CASSLARGLEAFF.

This clone was seen only once. The chain links TRBV7-2 to TRBJ1-2, with 8 positions matching TRBD1. The CDR3 totals 14 residues. Germline CDR1 and CDR2: SGHTA and FQGNSA. Germline trimming cut 1 base from V and 3 bases from J; bases unmatched to any gene: 1. The CDR3 DNA reads TGTGCCAGCAGCTTAGAGACAGGGGACTATGGCTACACCTTC. This sequence encodes CASSLETGDYGYTF.